This T cell receptor (beta chain) originates from a study of blood T cell repertoires in COVID-19. Turning to the study itself: PBMCs, B-cell-depleted T cells, or T cells were the source of the cDNA or gDNA that made up the material.

In the original workflow: Reference gene primers were amplified, and this amplification served to estimate nucleated cell counts. This table comes from immunoSEQ multiplex PCR, and its TCRdb copy is limited to in-frame clones, with some not included. The V and J calls and clone size are taken from that table; D and trimming were inferred from the DNA. This table has a few hundred thousand clones, 82% appearing once. This CDR3 is 16 amino acids long. Unmatched junction bases numbered 7, after V lost 1 base and J lost 5 bases. Germline loops: CDR1 LGHDT, CDR2 YNNKEL (reference sequence). The clonotype was recovered from an elderly woman with acute or convalescent COVID-19. Source material: peripheral blood. This sequence joins TRBV3-1 (or the pseudogene TRBV3-2) and TRBJ2-4; 8 nucleotides match TRBD2. The CDR3 bases are TGTGCCAGCAGCCAAGCGGCGGGGGGCCTCGAAAACATTCAGTACTTC. Translation gives CASSQAAGGLENIQYF.